This T cell receptor (beta chain) was profiled in a study of neurological immune-mediated disorders. 5'RACE with 10-nucleotide random UMIs produced the cDNA. The yield of each sequencing run was over 160 million TCR-beta sequences from 15-18 subjects. TCRdb reanalysed the 5' RACE reads using MiXCR and keeps one entry per CDR3 protein. Of roughly 100,000 distinct CDR3 sequences listed, roughly a tenth are singletons. This clonotype occurred many times. Germline CDR1 and CDR2: SGHRS and YFSETQ. V shed 3 bases and J 8 bases; nucleotides not matched to a gene: 9. This CDR3 has 16 residues. Time point reported: longitudinal time-point 3. The unsorted libraries were made from 2 million PBMCs kept at -80 C.

This TCR was recovered from a female donor with HTLV-1-associated myelopathy (HAM/TSP). The rearrangement links TRBV5-1 to TRBJ2-1, with TRBD2 matching over 12 bases. Material: PBMCs. The CDR3 here is CASSYALAGGRDEQFF. Written as DNA, the CDR3 is TGCGCCAGCAGCTACGCCCTAGCGGGGGGGCGGGATGAGCAGTTCTTC. Supplemented by reference TRBV5-1 and TRBJ2-1, the full variable domain reads KAGVTQTPRYLIKTRGQQVTLSCSPISGHRSVSWYQQTPGQGLQFLFEYFSETQRNKGNFPGRFSGRQFSNSRSEMNVSTLELGDSALYLCASSYALAGGRDEQFFGPGTRLTVL.